The TCR beta chain described here comes from a study of response to subunit inactivated influenza vaccine. Overall study results and limits: Authors suggested each seasonal influenza vaccination recruits few new T cells.

In the case of this clonotype: The antigen remains undetermined.

The CDR3 runs 18 residues. Each CDR3 protein gets one entry after TCRdb re-called the RT-PCR reads with MiXCR. The repertoire consists of 450,000 to 600,000 distinct CDR3 sequences, with 6% to 9% occurring once and the leading ten covering roughly 13%. The chain carries TRBV21-1 and TRBJ2-3; TRBD1 was called by the table and not checked on the DNA. TRBV21-1 is marked as a pseudogene. The source was PBMCs from blood, collected approximately 25 months after vaccination. The source is a man aged 50-75 years who received an inactivated influenza vaccine. CDR3 protein: CASSKLTRGPVTTDTQYF. CDR3 bases: TGTGCCAGCAGCAAATTGACTCGGGGGCCCGTTACCACAGATACGCAGTATTTT.